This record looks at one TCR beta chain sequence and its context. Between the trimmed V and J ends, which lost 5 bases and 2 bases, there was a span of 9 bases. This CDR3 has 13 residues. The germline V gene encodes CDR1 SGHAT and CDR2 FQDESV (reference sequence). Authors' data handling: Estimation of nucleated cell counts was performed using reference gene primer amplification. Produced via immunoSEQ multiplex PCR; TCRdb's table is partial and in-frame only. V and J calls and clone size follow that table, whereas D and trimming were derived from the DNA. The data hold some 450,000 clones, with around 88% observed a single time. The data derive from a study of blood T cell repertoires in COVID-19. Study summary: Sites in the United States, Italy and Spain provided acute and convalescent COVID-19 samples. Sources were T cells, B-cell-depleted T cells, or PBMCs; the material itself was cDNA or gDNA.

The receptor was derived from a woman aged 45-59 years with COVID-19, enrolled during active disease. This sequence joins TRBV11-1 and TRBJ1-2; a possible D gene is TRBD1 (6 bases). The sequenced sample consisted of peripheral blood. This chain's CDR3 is CASSPTGNYGYTF. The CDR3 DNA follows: TGTGCCAGCAGCCCGACAGGCAACTATGGCTACACCTTC.